Included here is one T cell receptor (beta chain) sequence, with context. The data are from a study of blood T cell repertoires in COVID-19. Study summary: Samples of COVID-19 (acute and convalescent) were obtained from the United States, Italy and Spain. Nucleic acid was either cDNA or gDNA, and it came from T cells, B-cell-depleted T cells, or PBMCs.

Authors' data handling: Counts of nucleated cells, estimated from reference gene primer amplification, were obtained. TCRdb's copy holds only in-frame clones and misses some; the assay was immunoSEQ multiplex PCR. Clonal size and the V and J genes are those of that table, whereas D and trimming came from the DNA. The data show more than 150,000 clones, with around 86% seen just once and 6% to 7% held by the top ten. This CDR3 has 13 amino acids. Germline CDR1 reads LNHDA; CDR2 reads SQIVND (reference sequence). The junction had 6 bases not matched to a gene; V was cut back by 3 bases and J by 11 bases.

The specimen was peripheral blood. The chain joins TRBV19 to TRBJ2-2; 7 bases line up with TRBD1. This clonotype was obtained from a middle-aged woman with acute or convalescent COVID-19. The CDR3 is CASSIPAGGELFF. The DNA of the CDR3 is TGTGCCAGTAGTATCCCGGCAGGGGGTGAGCTGTTTTTT.